Listed below are T cell receptor beta chains from one sample, sequenced in a study of T cells in Graves' hyperthyroidism and ophthalmopathy. MiXCR was run by TCRdb on the multiplex PCR reads, yielding one entry per CDR3 protein. The profile shows some 250,000 distinct CDR3 sequences, approximately 14% of them singletons. Input material: blood. All receptors derive from a woman aged 50 to 60 with Graves' hyperthyroidism that later progressed to Graves' ophthalmopathy. Both conserved end residues are part of each CDR3. A D gene is named only where the DNA matches it firmly. Where a row states a size, it is once, few, many or the class of an expanded clone; other rows omit it.

TRBV10-3	many	TRBJ2-3	NA	CAITGQGRNTQYF	TGTGCCATCACGGGGCAGGGGAGGAATACGCAGTATTTT
TRBV6-1	many	TRBJ2-1	NA	CASSGMMFSYNEQFF	TGTGCCAGCAGTGGGATGATGTTCTCCTACAATGAGCAGTTCTTC
TRBV12-3/TRBV12-4	many	TRBJ2-5	NA	CASSFPPQEETQYF	TGTGCCAGCAGTTTCCCACCCCAGGAAGAGACCCAGTACTTC
TRBV20-1	many	TRBJ2-1	TRBD2	CSARYLAGVDHEQFF	TGCAGTGCTAGATACCTAGCGGGAGTTGATCATGAGCAGTTCTTC
TRBV6-1	many	TRBJ2-2	NA	CASSELVGTGELFF	TGTGCCAGCAGTGAACTGGTGGGCACCGGGGAGCTGTTTTTT
TRBV3-1	many	TRBJ1-2	NA	CASSHGDLGSYTF	TGTGCCAGCAGCCACGGGGACCTTGGAAGCTACACCTTC
TRBV5-6	NA	TRBJ1-1	NA	CASSLVSRMNTEAFF	TGTGCCAGCAGCTTGGTGAGCCGGATGAACACTGAAGCTTTCTTT
TRBV7-2	many	TRBJ2-7	NA	CASSFAGASYEQYF	TGTGCCAGCAGCTTTGCGGGCGCCTCCTACGAGCAGTACTTC
TRBV4-1	NA	TRBJ1-1	NA	CASSHFRGATEAFF	TGCGCCAGCAGCCACTTCCGGGGGGCGACTGAAGCTTTCTTT
TRBV14	NA	TRBJ2-3	NA	CASSRVPRVLDTDTQYF	TGTGCCAGCAGCCGGGTACCGCGGGTCCTCGACACAGATACGCAGTATTTT
TRBV4-2	NA	TRBJ2-1	TRBD2	CASSQGGTSGEQFF	TGTGCCAGCAGCCAAGGGGGGACTAGCGGTGAGCAGTTCTTC
TRBV18	many	TRBJ2-2	TRBD2	CASSRRGLDNTGELFF	TGTGCCAGCTCACGAAGGGGACTAGATAACACCGGGGAGCTGTTTTTT
TRBV7-6	many	TRBJ2-3	NA	CASSSRPFYTDTQYF	TGTGCCAGCAGCTCTCGTCCCTTCTACACAGATACGCAGTATTTT
TRBV5-1	many	TRBJ2-5	NA	CASSRGQTWSGTQYF	TGCGCCAGCAGCAGAGGACAGACCTGGTCGGGGACCCAGTACTTC
TRBV28	many	TRBJ2-7	NA	CASGLDLRGEQYF	TGTGCCAGCGGATTGGACCTCAGGGGCGAGCAGTACTTC
TRBV28	many	TRBJ2-7	NA	CASSWAAEQYF	TGTGCCAGCAGTTGGGCAGCCGAGCAGTACTTC
TRBV5-1	NA	TRBJ1-4	NA	CASSLGGADERLFF	TGCGCCAGCAGCTTGGGGGGGGCTGATGAAAGACTGTTTTTT
TRBV20-1	many	TRBJ2-1	NA	CSARDLQVSYNEQFF	TGCAGTGCTAGAGATCTTCAAGTGTCCTACAATGAGCAGTTCTTC